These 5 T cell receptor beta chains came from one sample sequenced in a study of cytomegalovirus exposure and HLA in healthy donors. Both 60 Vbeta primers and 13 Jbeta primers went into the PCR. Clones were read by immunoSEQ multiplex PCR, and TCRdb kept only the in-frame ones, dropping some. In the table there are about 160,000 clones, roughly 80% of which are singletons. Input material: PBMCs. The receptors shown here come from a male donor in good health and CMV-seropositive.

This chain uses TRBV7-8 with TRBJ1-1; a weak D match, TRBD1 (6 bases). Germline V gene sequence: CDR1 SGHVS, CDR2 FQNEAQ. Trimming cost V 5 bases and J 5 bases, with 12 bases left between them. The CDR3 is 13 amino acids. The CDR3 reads CASSPRTATEAFF. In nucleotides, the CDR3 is TGTGCCAGCAGCCCGCGGACAGCAACTGAAGCTTTCTTT. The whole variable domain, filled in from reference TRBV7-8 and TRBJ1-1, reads GAGVSQSPRYKVAKRGQDVALRCDPISGHVSLFWYQQALGQGPEFLTYFQNEAQLDKSGLPSDRFFAERPEGSVSTLKIQRTQQEDSAVYLCASSPRTATEAFFGQGTRLTVV.

CDR3 coding DNA: TGTGCCATCAGAAGACAGGGAGAGGGCACTGAAGCTTTCTTT. As protein: CAIRRQGEGTEAFF. The chain carries TRBV10-3 and TRBJ1-1, with 7 bases aligning to TRBD1. V dropped 6 bases and J dropped 4; count of bases not matched to a gene: 8. The CDR3 loop spans 14 amino acids. Germline CDR1 and CDR2: ENHRY and SYGVKD.

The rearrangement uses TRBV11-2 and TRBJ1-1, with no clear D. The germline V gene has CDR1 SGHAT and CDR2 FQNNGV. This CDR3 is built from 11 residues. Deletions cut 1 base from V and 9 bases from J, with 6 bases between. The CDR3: CASSLVGKAFF. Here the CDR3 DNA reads TGTGCCAGCAGCTTAGTCGGGAAAGCTTTCTTT.

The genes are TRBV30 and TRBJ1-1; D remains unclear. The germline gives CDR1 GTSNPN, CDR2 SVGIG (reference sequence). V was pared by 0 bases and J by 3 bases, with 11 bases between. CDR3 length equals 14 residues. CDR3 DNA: TGTGCCTGGAGTGTACGAGGATGGGACACTGAAGCTTTCTTT. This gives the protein CAWSVRGWDTEAFF.

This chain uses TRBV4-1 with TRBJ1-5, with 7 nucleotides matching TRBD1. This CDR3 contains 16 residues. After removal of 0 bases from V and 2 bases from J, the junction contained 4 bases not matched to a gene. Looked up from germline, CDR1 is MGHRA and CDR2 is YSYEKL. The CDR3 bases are TGCGCCAGCAGCCAAGATCAGGGACAGCGCAATCAGCCCCAGCATTTT. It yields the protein CASSQDQGQRNQPQHF.